Below, one T cell receptor beta chain is given with its context. The antigen remains undetermined. PCR primers comprised 60 Vbeta and 13 Jbeta primers. The method was immunoSEQ multiplex PCR; TCRdb's version includes in-frame clones alone and lacks a portion of them. The table records some 160,000 clones, approximately 86% of them present only once. The germline V gene encodes CDR1 MNHNS and CDR2 SASEGT. Trimming removed 8 bases at V and 6 bases at J, with 12 bases between. This CDR3 is built from 12 residues. The sample comes from a study of cytomegalovirus exposure and HLA in healthy donors. Study results and caveats: A missense DCLRE1C variant was associated with V- and J-gene trimming of TCR beta chains in a later analysis, and an independent cohort replicated the association.

The receptor was isolated from a woman in her late teens or twenties in good health and CMV-seronegative. This chain uses TRBV6-1 with TRBJ2-3; possible D gene TRBD2, 5 bases. Material: PBMCs. CDR3 in DNA: TGTGCCAGCGGGGAGAGCAGTGATACGCAGTATTTT. It translates to CASGESSDTQYF.